This is a list of T cell receptor beta chains from one sample in a study of response to subunit inactivated influenza vaccine. TCRdb analysed the RT-PCR reads with MiXCR anew, one entry per CDR3 protein. In the table there are 540,000 or so distinct CDR3 sequences, around 13% of which are singletons. Material: PBMCs from blood, obtained about 40 days after vaccination. The receptors come from a middle-aged man who received an inactivated influenza vaccine. Each CDR3 is given with its conserved first and last residue. The order of the fields is V gene, clone size, D gene, CDR3 length, J gene, CDR3 DNA, CDR3 protein. D genes are given only for firm matches. Only some rows state a clone size, as once, few, many or a class for expanded clones.

>TRBV10-3|NA|TRBD2|13|TRBJ2-7
TGTGCCATCGGGACTAGCGGGAGCTACGAGCAGTACTTC
CAIGTSGSYEQYF
>TRBV7-8|few|TRBD2|17|TRBJ2-7
TGTGCCAGCAGCCCGGGACTAGCGGGAAAGGCGATCTACGAGCAGTACTTC
CASSPGLAGKAIYEQYF
>TRBV4-3|many|TRBD2|16|TRBJ2-1
TGCGCCAGCAGCCAAGATTTGGCGGGGGGTTACAATGAGCAGTTCTTC
CASSQDLAGGYNEQFF
>TRBV5-1|NA|NA|14|TRBJ2-5
TGCGCCAGCCGCTGGGGGGATATAACAGAGACCCAGTACTTC
CASRWGDITETQYF
>TRBV4-2|NA|NA|15|TRBJ2-5
TGTGCCAGCAGCCAAGCGGAGGGGGCGATCGAGACCCAGTACTTC
CASSQAEGAIETQYF
>TRBV5-6|NA|NA|15|TRBJ1-5
TGTGCCAGCAGCTTGGGCCACAGGGTCGGACAGCCCCAGCATTTT
CASSLGHRVGQPQHF
>TRBV4-2|few|TRBD1|16|TRBJ2-2
TGTGCCAGCAGCCACGCGGGACAGGAGTACACCGGGGAGCTGTTTTTT
CASSHAGQEYTGELFF
>TRBV7-2|NA|TRBD2|15|TRBJ2-7
TGTGCCAGCAGCGAAACTAGCGGTCTCTATCGGGAGCAGTACTTC
CASSETSGLYREQYF
>TRBV20-1|NA|TRBD2|14|TRBJ2-1
TGCAGTGCTAGGGACTCGGGACTACAACCCGAAGAGTTCTTC
CSARDSGLQPEEFF
>TRBV29-1|few|NA|13|TRBJ1-1
TGCAGCGTTGAAGTGGGGGGAACTTTTGAAGCTTTCTTT
CSVEVGGTFEAFF
>TRBV3-1|few|NA|15|TRBJ2-2
TGTGCCAGCAGCCCCAGCTGGAGGGGGGACGGGGAGCTGTTTTTT
CASSPSWRGDGELFF
>TRBV28|few|NA|16|TRBJ2-2
TGTGCCAGCAGTTTATTGGGGGGAGTGGACACCGGGGAGCTGTTTTTT
CASSLLGGVDTGELFF
>TRBV7-9|NA|TRBD1|14|TRBJ1-6
TGTGCCAGCAGCCTGGGACAGCTGAGATCACCCCTCCACTTT
CASSLGQLRSPLHF
>TRBV25-1|few|NA|12|TRBJ1-4
TGTGCCAGCAGACAGGGCGACGGAAAACTGTTTTTT
CASRQGDGKLFF
>TRBV7-8|few|TRBD2|15|TRBJ2-1
TGTGCCAGCAGCTTAGTTCGGGGGGGGCAGGATGAGCAGTTCTTC
CASSLVRGGQDEQFF
>TRBV12-3/TRBV12-4|few|NA|15|TRBJ2-7
TGTGCCAGCAGTTTTATTAGTTTGGGGGGAGGCGAGCAGTACTTC
CASSFISLGGGEQYF
>TRBV4-1|NA|TRBD2|18|TRBJ2-6
TGCGCCAGCAGCCAAGATCGGGGGGGGCCCTCTGGGGCCAACGTCCTGACTTTC
CASSQDRGGPSGANVLTF
>TRBV6-6|NA|NA|13|TRBJ2-7
TGTGCCAGCAGTTACTCTCGGGACTACGAGCAGTACTTC
CASSYSRDYEQYF
>TRBV29-1|few|NA|12|TRBJ1-1
TGCAGCGTTTCAGACAGATCCGCTGAAGCTTTCTTT
CSVSDRSAEAFF
>TRBV20-1|many|NA|13|TRBJ2-2
TGCAGTGCTAGAGGCCCGAACACCGGGGAGCTGTTTTTT
CSARGPNTGELFF
>TRBV5-1|NA|TRBD1|19|TRBJ2-2
TGCGCCAGCAGCCGGACTCGCGGACAGGGTTTAGGAAGCACCGGGGAGCTGTTTTTT
CASSRTRGQGLGSTGELFF
>TRBV15|NA|NA|16|TRBJ2-7
TGTGCCACCAGCAGTGGTTTTGGGTCCCCCGGAGAAGAGCAGTACTTC
CATSSGFGSPGEEQYF
>TRBV6-1|many|NA|15|TRBJ1-2
TGTGCCAGCAGTGAAACGTTGGGCAGGAACAACGGCTACACCTTC
CASSETLGRNNGYTF
>TRBV24-1|few|TRBD1|15|TRBJ2-5
TGTGCCACCAGTGCTGGGACAGGGGGCAGAAAGACCCAGTACTTC
CATSAGTGGRKTQYF
>TRBV28|NA|TRBD2|17|TRBJ2-1
TGTGCCAGCAGTTCCCACGGACTAGCGGGAGGAACCAATGAGCAGTTCTTC
CASSSHGLAGGTNEQFF
>TRBV12-3/TRBV12-4|NA|TRBD2|15|TRBJ2-5
TGTGCCAGCAGTTTTCGGGACTACCCCCAAGAGACCCAGTACTTC
CASSFRDYPQETQYF
>TRBV28|many|NA|14|TRBJ1-1
TGTGCCAGCAGTTTACGACAGTTGAACACTGAAGCTTTCTTT
CASSLRQLNTEAFF
>TRBV9|many|TRBD2|14|TRBJ2-3
TGTGCCAGCACCCCTAGCGGGAGGATGGATACGCAGTATTTT
CASTPSGRMDTQYF
>TRBV27|many|NA|14|TRBJ1-1
TGTGCCAGCAGCCTCGACAGGTTCAACACTGAAGCTTTCTTT
CASSLDRFNTEAFF
>TRBV20-1|many|TRBD2|17|TRBJ2-1
TGCAGTGCTAGGAGTAGCGGGAGGAACCCTTCCTACAATGAGCAGTTCTTC
CSARSSGRNPSYNEQFF
>TRBV12-3/TRBV12-4|few|TRBD1|14|TRBJ2-7
TGTGCCAGCACTAAGGACAGGCAAACCTACGAGCAGTACTTC
CASTKDRQTYEQYF
>TRBV19|many|NA|12|TRBJ2-1
TGTGCCAGTAGTATTAGGGGCAATGAGCAGTTCTTC
CASSIRGNEQFF
>TRBV20-1|NA|TRBD1|13|TRBJ1-5
TGCAGTGCAACCGGGACAGCCAATCAGCCCCAGCATTTT
CSATGTANQPQHF
>TRBV20-1|many|NA|14|TRBJ1-1
TGCAGTGCTAGAGTGATACAGCTGAACACTGAAGCTTTCTTT
CSARVIQLNTEAFF
>TRBV7-9|few|NA|15|TRBJ2-6
TGTGCCAGCAGCTTAAGGCTGGCTGGGGCCAACGTCCTGACTTTC
CASSLRLAGANVLTF
>TRBV7-6|few|NA|15|TRBJ1-3
TGTGCCAGCAGCTTAGCTGGGGGAGCTGGAAACACCATATATTTT
CASSLAGGAGNTIYF
>TRBV11-1|NA|TRBD2|18|TRBJ2-4
TGTGCCAGCAGCCTGACTAGCGGGGGGACCTTAGCCAAAAACATTCAGTACTTC
CASSLTSGGTLAKNIQYF
>TRBV6-6|NA|NA|13|TRBJ2-1
TGTGCCAGCAAGGGGGGGGGATACAATGAGCAGTTCTTC
CASKGGGYNEQFF
>TRBV28|NA|NA|17|TRBJ2-1
TGTGCCAGCAGGCCATTTAATTGGGCAGGGGGGACGAATGAGCAGTTCTTC
CASRPFNWAGGTNEQFF
>TRBV5-1|few|TRBD1|15|TRBJ2-7
TGCGCCAGCAGCGTGGGACAGGGATTCGGGTACGAGCAGTACTTC
CASSVGQGFGYEQYF
>TRBV28|few|TRBD2|13|TRBJ2-1
TGTGCCACGCGGGGGAGCGGGTACAATGAGCAGTTCTTC
CATRGSGYNEQFF
>TRBV6-5|few|NA|16|TRBJ1-2
TGTGCCAGCAGTTACTCCGGGACCCAAACGGGGTATGGCTACACCTTC
CASSYSGTQTGYGYTF
>TRBV28|NA|TRBD1|19|TRBJ1-5
TGTGCCTGCTGCAGCGCCGGACAGGGGGCTCATTGGGGCAATCAGCCCCAGCATTTT
CACCSAGQGAHWGNQPQHF
>TRBV29-1|NA|TRBD2|15|TRBJ2-3
TGCAGCGTTGCGACTAGCGGGGGACTCACAGATACGCAGTATTTT
CSVATSGGLTDTQYF
>TRBV4-3|NA|NA|13|TRBJ2-5
TGCGCCAGCAGCCAAGAACAGGGAAAGACCCAGTACTTC
CASSQEQGKTQYF
>TRBV12-3/TRBV12-4|many|TRBD2|12|TRBJ2-7
TGTGCCAGCAGGGGGGGGTCCTACGAGCAGTACTTC
CASRGGSYEQYF
>TRBV5-1|few|TRBD1|15|TRBJ2-7
TGCGCCAGCAGCTTCGACAGGGGGCAGGCCTACGAGCAGTACTTC
CASSFDRGQAYEQYF
>TRBV10-3|once|TRBD2|14|TRBJ2-7
TGTGCCATCACCAAAGCTAGCGGGATCGACGAGCAGTACTTC
CAITKASGIDEQYF
>TRBV2|many|TRBD2|16|TRBJ2-5
TGTGCCAGCAGTGAGCAGAGCGGGGGGGCCTTAGAGACCCAGTACTTC
CASSEQSGGALETQYF